A single sample is the source of the 3 T cell receptor beta chains below, sequenced in a study of T-cell memory formation after mild COVID-19. TCRdb itself ran the 5' RACE reads through MiXCR, one entry per CDR3 protein. Of under 550,000 distinct CDR3 sequences listed, 15% to 20% were seen once; the top ten hold roughly 12%. Material: PBMCs or a T cell subset sorted from them (not recorded which). These TCRs come from an adult woman who had mild COVID-19 (a few samples of this study predate the infection). Cell type and time point are not known.

This sequence joins TRBV6-6 and TRBJ1-5, with TRBD1 identical over 7 bases. V lost 2 bases and J lost 5; bases outside the gene matches: 6. Germline V gives CDR1 MNHNY, CDR2 SVGAGI (reference sequence). The length of the CDR3 is 15 residues. CDR3 amino acids: CASSYPGTVDQPQHF. The CDR3 nucleotides read TGTGCCAGCAGTTACCCCGGGACAGTTGATCAGCCCCAGCATTTT.

This sequence joins TRBV29-1 and TRBJ2-1; D is ambiguous. From germline, CDR1 is SQVTM and CDR2 ANQGSEA. V was clipped by 5 bases and J by 1 base, with 6 bases between them. The CDR3 sequence is 12 residues long. For the CDR3, the DNA is TGCAGCGTTCTAGTATCCTACAATGAGCAGTTCTTC. As protein: CSVLVSYNEQFF.

Only a few counts were recorded for this clonotype. This chain joins TRBV12-3 or TRBV12-4 and TRBJ1-5, with no clear D. Between the trimmed V and J ends, which lost 5 bases and 5 bases, there was a span of 4 bases. The CDR3 is made up of 11 amino acids. The CDR3 region is CASSNYQPQHF. As DNA, the CDR3 is TGTGCCAGCAGTAACTATCAGCCCCAGCATTTT.